This T cell receptor beta chain came from a study of OX40 agonist ivuxolimab in advanced cancers. Germline CDR1 and CDR2: MDHEN and SYDVKM. This CDR3 is 15 amino acids long. The trim removed 7 bases at V and 6 bases at J, leaving 8 bases unmatched. Sequenced by immunoSEQ multiplex PCR; TCRdb stores in-frame clones only, minus some. The table includes around 52,000 clones, over 80% detected once. This receptor was taken from an adult with an advanced solid tumor such as melanoma, head and neck, liver or kidney cancer. Sequenced material: CD4+ or CD8+ T cells sorted from blood, taken in a trial of the OX40 agonist ivuxolimab. V gene TRBV28 combines with J gene TRBJ2-1; 11 bases are shared with TRBD1. The CDR3 here is CASTPPGTGGNEQFF. The CDR3 DNA is TGTGCCAGCACTCCACCGGGGACAGGGGGCAATGAGCAGTTCTTC.